Given below is one TCR beta chain in context. Seattle participants joined during active infection and were tracked over time. These data come from a study of blood T cell repertoires in COVID-19. On the study more broadly: Samples of COVID-19 (acute and convalescent) were obtained from the United States, Italy and Spain. Nucleic acid was either cDNA or gDNA, and it came from T cells, B-cell-depleted T cells, or PBMCs.

In the original processing: Amplified reference gene primers provided the basis for estimating nucleated cell counts. Sequencing used immunoSEQ multiplex PCR; TCRdb keeps in-frame clones, though not all of them. D and trimming come from the DNA, and the V and J calls and clone size come from that table. Of fewer than 350,000 clones listed, about nine tenths are singletons. Trimming cost V 4 bases and J 0 bases; bases outside gene matches: 9. The germline V gene encodes CDR1 SGHKS and CDR2 YYEKEE (reference sequence). CDR3 length equals 17 residues. The receptor was derived from a man aged 25-40 years with COVID-19, enrolled during active disease. Sequenced input: peripheral blood. The rearrangement uses TRBV5-5 and TRBJ1-4, with 7 bases that match TRBD1. The CDR3 DNA reads as TGTGCCAGCAGCCCCTACGGACAGGCCACAACTAATGAAAAACTGTTTTTT. This sequence encodes CASSPYGQATTNEKLFF.